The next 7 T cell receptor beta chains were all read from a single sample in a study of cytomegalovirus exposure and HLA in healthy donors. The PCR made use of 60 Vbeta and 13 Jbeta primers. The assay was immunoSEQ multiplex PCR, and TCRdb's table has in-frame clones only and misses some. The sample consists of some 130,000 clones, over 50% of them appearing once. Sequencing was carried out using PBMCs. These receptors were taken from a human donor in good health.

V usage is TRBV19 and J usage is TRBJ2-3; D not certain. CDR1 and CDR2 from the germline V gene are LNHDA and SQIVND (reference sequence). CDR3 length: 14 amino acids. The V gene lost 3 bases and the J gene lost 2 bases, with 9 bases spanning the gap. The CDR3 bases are TGTGCCAGTAGTATGGTCGGAGACACAGATACGCAGTATTTT. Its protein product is CASSMVGDTDTQYF. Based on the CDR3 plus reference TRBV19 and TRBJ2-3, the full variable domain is DGGITQSPKYLFRKEGQNVTLSCEQNLNHDAMYWYRQDPGQGLRLIYYSQIVNDFQKGDIAEGYSVSREKKESFPLTVTSAQKNPTAFYLCASSMVGDTDTQYFGPGTRLTVL.

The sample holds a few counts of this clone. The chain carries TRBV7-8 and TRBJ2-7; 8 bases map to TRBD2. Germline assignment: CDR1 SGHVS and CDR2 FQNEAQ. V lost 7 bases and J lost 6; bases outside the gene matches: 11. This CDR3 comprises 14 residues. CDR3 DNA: TGTGCCAGCAACAGCGGGAGTGGGAAGATCGAGCAGTACTTC. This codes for CASNSGSGKIEQYF.

The CDR3 coding sequence is TGCGCCAGCAGCTCCCGAGGACAGGGGCCTACGAACACCGGGGAGCTGTTTTTT. This encodes CASSSRGQGPTNTGELFF. The rearrangement joins TRBV5-1 to TRBJ2-2; 9 nucleotides line up with TRBD1. V dropped 3 bases and J dropped 0; count of bases not matched to a gene: 9. Germline values: CDR1 SGHRS, CDR2 YFSETQ. This CDR3 spans 18 amino acids.

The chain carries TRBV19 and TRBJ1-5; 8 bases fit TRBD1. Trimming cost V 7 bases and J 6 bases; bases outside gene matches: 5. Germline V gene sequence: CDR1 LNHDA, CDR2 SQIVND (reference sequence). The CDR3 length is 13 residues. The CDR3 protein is CASTRGPGQPQHF. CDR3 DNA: TGTGCCAGTACCAGGGGGCCGGGTCAGCCCCAGCATTTT.

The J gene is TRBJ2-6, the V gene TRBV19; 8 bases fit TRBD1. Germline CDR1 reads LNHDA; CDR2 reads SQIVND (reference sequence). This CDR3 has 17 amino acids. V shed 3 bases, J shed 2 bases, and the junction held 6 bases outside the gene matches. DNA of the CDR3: TGTGCCAGTAGTATCTCCTCGACAGGGGCTGGGGCCAACGTCCTGACTTTC. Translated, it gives CASSISSTGAGANVLTF.

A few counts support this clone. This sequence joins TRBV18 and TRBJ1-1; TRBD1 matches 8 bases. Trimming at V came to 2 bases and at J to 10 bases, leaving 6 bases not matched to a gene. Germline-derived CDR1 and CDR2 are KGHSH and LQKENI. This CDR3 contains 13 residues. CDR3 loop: CASSPVTGVRAFF. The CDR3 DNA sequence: TGTGCCAGCTCACCAGTGACAGGGGTCAGAGCTTTCTTT.

DNA of the CDR3: TGTGCCAGCAGCTTGAAGGGAGCCCGCGAGCAGTACTTC. Translation gives CASSLKGAREQYF. The chain joins TRBV5-4 to TRBJ2-7, with a possible D match to TRBD2 (5 bases). Germline values: CDR1 SGHNT, CDR2 YYREEE (reference sequence). The ends were cut back, 1 base at V and 6 bases at J, with 11 bases in the middle. CDR3 length: 13 amino acids.